Listed below are T cell receptor beta chains from one sample, sequenced in a study of OX40 agonist ivuxolimab in advanced cancers. Data came from immunoSEQ multiplex PCR; TCRdb stores just in-frame clones and leaves some out. The sample consists of tens of thousands of clones, more than 85% of them appearing once. The source material was CD4+ or CD8+ T cells sorted from blood, sampled in a trial of the OX40 agonist ivuxolimab. The receptors derive from an adult with an advanced solid tumor such as melanoma, head and neck, liver or kidney cancer. Each CDR3 is given with its conserved first and last residue. Fields, in order: clone size, J gene, V gene, D gene, CDR3 protein, CDR3 DNA. The D gene is left open where the match is weak. Only some rows state a clone size, as once, few, many or a class for expanded clones.

>.|TRBJ2-2|TRBV5-4|.
CASEGDANTGELFF
TGTGCCAGCGAGGGGGACGCGAACACCGGGGAGCTGTTTTTT
>.|TRBJ1-1|TRBV9|.
CASTIEGDETEAFF
TGTGCCAGCACCATTGAAGGGGATGAAACTGAAGCTTTCTTT
>.|TRBJ2-7|TRBV6-5|TRBD1
CASSWTGVGEQYF
TGTGCCAGCAGTTGGACAGGGGTGGGCGAGCAGTACTTC
>.|TRBJ2-7|TRBV7-9|TRBD1
CASSSTTTGTGEDEQYF
TGTGCCAGCAGCTCAACTACCACCGGGACAGGGGAGGACGAGCAGTACTTC
>.|TRBJ1-5|TRBV29-1|.
CSCASGNNQPQHF
TGCAGCTGTGCCTCAGGGAACAATCAGCCCCAGCATTTT
>.|TRBJ1-2|TRBV5-6|.
CASSPDSPYGYTF
TGTGCCAGCAGCCCGGACAGCCCCTATGGCTACACCTTC
>.|TRBJ1-5|TRBV9|.
CASSVTGNQPQHF
TGTGCCAGCAGCGTAACGGGGAACCAGCCCCAGCATTTT
>.|TRBJ1-2|TRBV11-2|TRBD1
CASSLTGGAYGYTF
TGTGCCAGCAGCTTGACAGGGGGCGCCTATGGCTACACCTTC
>.|TRBJ2-7|TRBV30|TRBD1
CAWGTGDEQYF
TGTGCCTGGGGGACAGGGGACGAGCAGTACTTC
>.|TRBJ2-3|TRBV6-1|.
CASITGVDTDTQYF
TGTGCCAGCATCACCGGGGTTGACACAGATACGCAGTATTTT
>.|TRBJ2-1|TRBV7-6|TRBD2
CASSPSGGLYNEQFF
TGTGCCAGCAGCCCGAGCGGGGGCCTATACAATGAGCAGTTCTTC
>.|TRBJ1-2|TRBV5-1|.
CASSSNRDYGYTF
TGCGCCAGCAGCTCGAACAGGGACTATGGCTACACCTTC
>.|TRBJ2-3|TRBV19|.
CASSIAQGTDTQYF
TGTGCCAGTAGTATAGCGCAGGGGACAGATACGCAGTATTTT
>.|TRBJ1-2|TRBV7-3|TRBD1
CASSLARAGGTYGYTF
TGTGCCAGCAGCTTAGCCCGAGCAGGGGGGACCTATGGCTACACCTTC
>.|TRBJ2-3|TRBV9|.
CASSVQGVGDTQYF
TGTGCCAGCAGCGTTCAAGGGGTGGGAGATACGCAGTATTTT
>.|TRBJ2-7|TRBV9|.
CASSGLGDEQYF
TGTGCCAGCAGCGGACTCGGAGACGAGCAGTACTTC
>many|TRBJ2-1|TRBV11-2|TRBD2
CASSLETSGSYYNEQFF
TGTGCCAGCAGCTTAGAGACTAGCGGGTCCTACTACAATGAGCAGTTCTTC
>.|TRBJ2-1|TRBV10-3|.
CAISGYAGGAYNEQFF
TGTGCCATCAGTGGTTACGCCGGGGGCGCCTACAATGAGCAGTTCTTC
>.|TRBJ2-5|TRBV7-8|.
CASSLAIRLEGQTQYF
TGTGCCAGCAGCTTAGCGATAAGACTAGAAGGGCAGACCCAGTACTTC
>.|TRBJ2-7|TRBV19|TRBD2
CASSSGGALYEQYF
TGTGCCAGTAGTAGCGGGGGGGCCCTCTACGAGCAGTACTTC
>.|TRBJ2-1|TRBV21-1|.
CASSKGARAISYNEQFF
TGTGCCAGCAGCAAAGGGGCCAGAGCCATCTCCTACAATGAGCAGTTCTTC
>.|TRBJ2-2|TRBV7-7|TRBD1
CASTYLGQGPNTGELFF
TGTGCTAGCACCTACCTAGGACAGGGACCGAACACCGGGGAGCTGTTTTTT
>.|TRBJ2-3|TRBV5-1|.
CASSSSTTQTTDTQYF
TGCGCCAGCAGCTCTTCTACGACCCAGACCACAGATACGCAGTATTTT
>.|TRBJ2-1|TRBV6-6|.
CASSYGGINYNEQFF
TGTGCCAGCAGTTACGGGGGAATTAATTACAATGAGCAGTTCTTC
>.|TRBJ1-1|TRBV6-4|TRBD1
CAGVGDRVNTEAFF
TGTGCCGGCGTAGGGGACAGGGTGAACACTGAAGCTTTCTTT
>.|TRBJ1-2|TRBV25-1|.
CASAPSGNYGYTF
TGTGCCAGCGCTCCTTCTGGGAACTATGGCTACACCTTC
>.|TRBJ2-7|TRBV2|.
CASSDGKGVTYEQYF
TGTGCCAGCAGTGACGGTAAAGGGGTAACCTACGAGCAGTACTTC
>many|TRBJ1-1|TRBV7-9|.
CASSLFGGAQPNTEAFF
TGTGCCAGCAGCTTATTCGGAGGCGCGCAACCGAACACTGAAGCTTTCTTT
>few|TRBJ2-7|TRBV19|.
CASSSPGPYEQYF
TGTGCCAGTAGTTCCCCAGGACCCTACGAGCAGTACTTC
>.|TRBJ2-5|TRBV7-9|.
CATGEGIETQYF
TGTGCCACCGGTGAGGGGATAGAGACCCAGTACTTC
>.|TRBJ2-3|TRBV5-1|TRBD1
CASSSTGGTDTQYF
TGCGCCAGCAGCTCCACAGGGGGAACAGATACGCAGTATTTT
>.|TRBJ1-2|TRBV9|.
CASSVDGDFFNYGYTF
TGTGCCAGCAGCGTAGATGGGGACTTTTTTAACTATGGCTACACCTTC
>.|TRBJ2-5|TRBV7-9|.
CASSSPWAPTKETQYF
TGTGCCAGCAGCTCACCATGGGCGCCCACCAAAGAGACCCAGTACTTC
>.|TRBJ2-3|TRBV9|TRBD2
CASSLRGGTDTQYF
TGTGCCAGCAGCTTGCGGGGGGGCACAGATACGCAGTATTTT
>.|TRBJ2-4|TRBV10-2|TRBD1
CASSRTGVAAKNIQYF
TGCGCCAGCAGTCGCACAGGGGTGGCGGCCAAAAACATTCAGTACTTC
>.|TRBJ2-2|TRBV6-5|TRBD1
CASSTIQGFGELFF
TGTGCCAGCAGTACAATACAGGGGTTCGGGGAGCTGTTTTTT
>.|TRBJ2-1|TRBV5-4|TRBD2
CASSPSGGSSYNEQFF
TGTGCCAGCAGCCCGTCCGGGGGGAGCTCCTACAATGAGCAGTTCTTC
>.|TRBJ2-7|TRBV15|.
CATSRFEGYLAYEQYF
TGTGCCACCAGCAGATTTGAGGGATATTTGGCCTACGAGCAGTACTTC
>.|TRBJ2-1|TRBV7-9|TRBD2
CASSLLRGYNEQFF
TGTGCCAGCAGCTTATTGCGGGGGTACAATGAGCAGTTCTTC
>.|TRBJ1-4|TRBV7-3|.
CASSWDRRPYRNEKLFF
TGTGCCAGCAGCTGGGACCGCCGACCTTATAGAAATGAAAAACTGTTTTTT
>.|TRBJ2-3|TRBV30|.
CAWSEAAISTDTQYF
TGTGCCTGGAGTGAGGCAGCCATAAGCACAGATACGCAGTATTTT
>.|TRBJ1-6|TRBV7-8|.
CASSLGIKLYNSPLHF
TGTGCCAGCAGCTTAGGAATTAAACTCTATAATTCACCCCTCCACTTT
>.|TRBJ2-1|TRBV4-1|.
CASSRLPPGDNEQFF
TGCGCCAGCAGCCGATTGCCCCCCGGGGACAATGAGCAGTTCTTC
>.|TRBJ2-7|TRBV2|.
CASSDYRTQYF
TGTGCCAGCAGTGACTACAGGACGCAGTACTTC
>.|TRBJ2-1|TRBV10-3|TRBD1
CAISGTGGYEQFF
TGTGCCATCAGTGGAACAGGGGGCTATGAGCAGTTCTTC
>few|TRBJ2-5|TRBV7-2|TRBD2
CASSAMRTSVRETQYF
TGTGCCAGCAGCGCGATGAGAACTAGCGTGCGGGAGACCCAGTACTTC
>.|TRBJ1-1|TRBV7-2|.
CASSWTSRSTEAFF
TGTGCCAGCAGCTGGACCTCTCGGAGCACTGAAGCTTTCTTT
>.|TRBJ2-2|TRBV6-1|.
CASSEGPGGPWRELFF
TGTGCCAGCAGTGAAGGCCCGGGGGGCCCCTGGCGGGAGCTGTTTTTT
>.|TRBJ2-1|TRBV30|TRBD2
CAWTRTSGGAGEQFF
TGTGCCTGGACCAGGACTAGCGGGGGGGCAGGTGAGCAGTTCTTC
>.|TRBJ2-6|TRBV9|.
CASSVPLAGANVLTF
TGTGCCAGCAGCGTCCCTCTCGCTGGGGCCAACGTCCTGACTTTC
>.|TRBJ1-4|TRBV7-9|TRBD1
CASSPGTGGWEKLFF
TGTGCCAGCAGCCCCGGGACAGGGGGGTGGGAAAAACTGTTTTTT
>.|TRBJ2-7|TRBV6-1|.
CASSWTDSYEQYF
TGTGCCAGCAGTTGGACAGACTCCTACGAGCAGTACTTC
>once|TRBJ2-1|TRBV11-2|TRBD1
CASSLGQGDSYNEQFF
TGTGCCAGCAGCTTAGGGCAGGGGGACTCCTACAATGAGCAGTTCTTC
>.|TRBJ2-7|TRBV6-5|TRBD1
CASSWGWTGSYEQYF
TGTGCCAGCAGTTGGGGATGGACAGGGTCCTACGAGCAGTACTTC
>.|TRBJ2-7|TRBV27|.
CASSLSKDNYEQYF
TGTGCCAGCAGTTTATCCAAGGACAACTACGAGCAGTACTTC
>.|TRBJ1-5|TRBV4-1|TRBD1
CASSHAQGDQPQHF
TGCGCCAGCAGCCACGCACAGGGGGATCAGCCCCAGCATTTT
>.|TRBJ1-6|TRBV7-9|.
CASSLQGTSGNSPLHF
TGTGCCAGCAGCTTACAGGGCACCTCGGGAAATTCACCCCTCCACTTT